Only one count was recorded for the clone carrying this T cell receptor beta chain. The data were taken from a study of blood T cell repertoires in COVID-19. Across the whole study: The United States, Italy and Spain supplied acute and convalescent COVID-19 samples.

Original processing notes: Amplified reference gene primers provided the basis for estimating nucleated cell counts. Profiled with immunoSEQ multiplex PCR; TCRdb holds only in-frame clones, not every one. From that table come the V and J calls and clone size; the DNA was used to work out D and trimming. The sample has fewer than 250,000 clones, 80% to 90% seen once; the top ten hold 3.8%. The CDR3 runs 17 residues. V was clipped by 5 bases and J by 9 bases; unmatched bases: 15. Per germline, CDR1 MGHRA and CDR2 YSYEKL. Participants, about 18 to 100 years old, spanned 25 or so US areas. The study assigned cohorts using participant-reported clinical history.

The TCR comes from a middle-aged woman with acute COVID-19. The sequenced sample was PBMCs or T cells enriched from blood (not recorded which). The chain employs TRBV4-1 and TRBJ1-6, with 8 nucleotides matching TRBD1. The CDR3 loop reads CASSFIPRGPNGSPLHF. CDR3 DNA sequence: TGCGCCAGCAGCTTTATTCCCAGGGGGCCTAACGGTTCACCCCTCCACTTT.